Shown below are 13 T cell receptor beta chains from a single sample sequenced in a study of T cells in Graves' hyperthyroidism and ophthalmopathy. Amplification of TCR beta CDR3 regions used RNA as the template. First-round RT-PCR with HTBI primers amplified the TCR CDR3 region. Each CDR3 protein gets one entry after TCRdb re-called the multiplex PCR reads with MiXCR. The profile shows fewer than 600,000 distinct CDR3 sequences, approximately 15% of them singletons. Material: blood. The receptors were sampled from a woman under 30 with Graves' hyperthyroidism.

This clonotype was recorded many times. This sequence joins TRBV6-1 and TRBJ2-3; D call uncertain. The CDR3 is made up of 15 amino acids. The germline V gene has CDR1 MNHNS and CDR2 SASEGT. The V gene lost 4 bases and the J gene lost 0 bases, with 11 bases spanning the gap. The CDR3 nucleotides read TGTGCCAGCAGTGTCAAGGGATATAGCACAGATACGCAGTATTTT. Translation: CASSVKGYSTDTQYF.

This clonotype came up many times. The genes are TRBV27 and TRBJ2-5, with 7 bases lining up with TRBD2. Germline CDR1 is MNHEY and CDR2 is SMNVEV (reference sequence). CDR3 length: 18 residues. Trimming cost V 2 bases and J 1 base; bases outside gene matches: 13. This CDR3 is CASSLGVPRWGGQETQYF. CDR3 nucleotide sequence: TGTGCCAGCAGTTTAGGGGTACCGCGGTGGGGGGGCCAAGAGACCCAGTACTTC.

At least ten counts were recorded for this clonotype. The J gene is TRBJ2-1, the V gene TRBV20-1, with D possibly TRBD1 on 5 matching bases. Germline CDR1 and CDR2: DFQATT and SNEGSKA (reference sequence). Trimming took 1 base from V and 7 from J, leaving 14 bases between them. The CDR3 loop spans 14 amino acids. The CDR3 DNA reads TGCAGTGCTAGAGGGGGCCCTACACAGAATGAGCAGTTCTTC. It codes for CSARGGPTQNEQFF.

This clonotype has a count of ten or more. This chain connects TRBV24-1 to TRBJ2-1; D is perhaps TRBD1 (6 bases). Trimming removed 1 base from V and 0 bases from J, with 9 bases in between. The length of the CDR3 is 16 residues. CDR1 KGHDR and CDR2 SFDVKD come from the germline V gene. CDR3 sequence reads: CATSDFRGSSYNEQFF. CDR3 nucleotides: TGTGCCACCAGTGATTTTAGGGGGAGCTCCTACAATGAGCAGTTCTTC.

This clonotype was found many times. This chain links TRBV12-3 or TRBV12-4 with TRBJ1-5; a possible D gene is TRBD1 (5 bases). The CDR3 has 13 amino acids. The V end was cut by 2 bases, the J end by 6 bases, with 8 bases between. The CDR3 is CASSLQGSQPQHF. CDR3 sequence (DNA): TGTGCCAGCAGTTTACAGGGCTCTCAGCCCCAGCATTTT.

This clonotype turned up a few times. This sequence joins TRBV11-3 and TRBJ2-1, with 9 bases that match TRBD2. Germline lookup yields CDR1 SGHNT and CDR2 YENEEA. The CDR3 has 18 residues. Losses at the gene ends were 0 bases for V and 4 bases for J; bases not matched to a gene: 10. The CDR3 loop is CASSLDPAAGGLYNEQFF. CDR3 bases: TGTGCCAGCAGCTTAGATCCGGCTGCGGGAGGGCTTTACAATGAGCAGTTCTTC.

The chain is built from TRBV12-3 or TRBV12-4 and TRBJ2-7; maybe TRBD1 (6 bases). CDR3 size: 13 residues. The V and J ends lost 2 bases and 5 bases respectively, with 10 bases between them. As DNA, the CDR3 is TGTGCCAGCAGTTTATCAGGGGCCAACGAGCAGTACGTC. This gives the protein CASSLSGANEQYV.

This clonotype was found many times. V gene TRBV11-3 combines with J gene TRBJ2-1; D remains ambiguous. Trimming pared 5 bases from V and 4 bases from J, leaving 9 bases between. This CDR3 has 13 residues. Germline V lookup: CDR1 SGHNT, CDR2 YENEEA. The CDR3 is CASSNGRYNEQFF. CDR3 bases: TGTGCCAGCAGCAATGGACGGTACAATGAGCAGTTCTTC.

The table lists this clonotype with a few counts. V usage is TRBV9 and J usage is TRBJ2-1; 9 bases align to TRBD1. This CDR3 spans 15 amino acids. Germline CDR1 reads SGDLS; CDR2 reads YYNGEE. V lost 4 bases, J lost 4 bases, and 6 bases stayed unmatched. The CDR3 DNA follows: TGTGCCAGCAGCCCCCGGGGACAGGGATACAATGAGCAGTTCTTC. This sequence encodes CASSPRGQGYNEQFF.

This clonotype was counted ten times or more. The chain carries TRBV12-3 or TRBV12-4 and TRBJ1-2, with D possibly being TRBD1 (6 bases). The CDR3 length is 14 residues. V was shortened by 6 bases and J by 2 bases, with 13 bases between the two germline ends. CDR3 protein: CASSPVGANYGYTF. CDR3 in DNA: TGTGCCAGCAGCCCTGTGGGGGCAAACTATGGCTACACCTTC.

This chain connects TRBV6-6 to TRBJ2-2; TRBD2 matches at 10 bases. Germline CDR1 is MNHNY and CDR2 is SVGAGI (reference sequence). This CDR3 comprises 18 residues. The J segment lost 4 bases and the V segment lost 0 bases, leaving 8 bases of the junction unmatched. The CDR3, as DNA: TGTGCCAGCAGTTACTCCACGGCTAGCGGGAGCGTCACCGGGGAGCTGTTTTTT. Its translation is CASSYSTASGSVTGELFF.

This clonotype occurred many times. The chain carries TRBV28 and TRBJ1-5; the D gene is possibly TRBD1 (5 bases). Germline V gene sequence: CDR1 MDHEN, CDR2 SYDVKM. Trimming took off 4 bases at V and 0 bases at J, with 19 bases between the two ends. The CDR3 extends over 18 amino acids. The CDR3 sequence: CASSSSTTGVYSNQPQHF. The CDR3, as DNA: TGTGCCAGCAGTTCTTCAACCACAGGAGTTTATAGCAATCAGCCCCAGCATTTT. Supplemented by reference TRBV28 and TRBJ1-5, the full variable domain reads DVKVTQSSRYLVKRTGEKVFLECVQDMDHENMFWYRQDPGLGLRLIYFSYDVKMKEKGDIPEGYSVSREKKERFSLILESASTNQTSMYLCASSSSTTGVYSNQPQHFGDGTRLSIL.

This clonotype has a count of ten or more. The chain has TRBV7-6 and TRBJ2-1; no definite D call. Germline CDR1 reads SGHVS; CDR2 reads FNYEAQ. Trimming took 0 bases from V and 4 from J, leaving 4 bases between them. The CDR3 length is 13 residues. The CDR3 nucleotides read TGTGCCAGCAGCTTAGCTATTTACAATGAGCAGTTCTTC. This translates into CASSLAIYNEQFF.